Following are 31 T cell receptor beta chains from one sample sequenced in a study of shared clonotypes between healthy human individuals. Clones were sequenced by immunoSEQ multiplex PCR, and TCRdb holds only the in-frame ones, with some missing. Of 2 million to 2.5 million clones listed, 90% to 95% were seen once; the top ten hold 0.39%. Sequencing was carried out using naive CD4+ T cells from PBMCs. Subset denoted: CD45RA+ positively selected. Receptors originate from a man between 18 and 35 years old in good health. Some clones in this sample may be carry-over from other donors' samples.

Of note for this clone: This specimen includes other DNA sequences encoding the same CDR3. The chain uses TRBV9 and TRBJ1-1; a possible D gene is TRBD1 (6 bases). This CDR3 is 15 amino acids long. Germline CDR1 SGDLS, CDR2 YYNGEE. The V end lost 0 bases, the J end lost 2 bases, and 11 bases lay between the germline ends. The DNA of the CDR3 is TGTGCCAGCAGCGTAGACGCAGGGGTTAACACTGAAGCTTTCTTT. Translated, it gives CASSVDAGVNTEAFF. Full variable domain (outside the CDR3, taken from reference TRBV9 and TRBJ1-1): DSGVTQTPKHLITATGQRVTLRCSPRSGDLSVYWYQQSLDQGLQFLIQYYNGEERAKGNILERFSAQQFPDLHSELNLSSLELGDSALYFCASSVDAGVNTEAFFGQGTRLTVV.

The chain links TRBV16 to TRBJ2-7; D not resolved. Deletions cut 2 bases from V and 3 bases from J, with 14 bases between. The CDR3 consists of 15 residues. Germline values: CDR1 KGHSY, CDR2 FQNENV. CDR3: CASSQITGQFYEQYF. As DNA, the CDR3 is TGTGCCAGCAGCCAAATCACCGGCCAATTCTACGAGCAGTACTTC.

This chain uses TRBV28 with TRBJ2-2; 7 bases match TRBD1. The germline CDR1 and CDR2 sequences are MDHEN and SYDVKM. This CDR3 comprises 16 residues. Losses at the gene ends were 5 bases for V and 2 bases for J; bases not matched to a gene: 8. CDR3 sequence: CASSPIGTDNTGELFF. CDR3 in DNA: TGTGCCAGCAGTCCTATAGGGACAGACAACACCGGGGAGCTGTTTTTT. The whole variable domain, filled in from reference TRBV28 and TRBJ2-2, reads DVKVTQSSRYLVKRTGEKVFLECVQDMDHENMFWYRQDPGLGLRLIYFSYDVKMKEKGDIPEGYSVSREKKERFSLILESASTNQTSMYLCASSPIGTDNTGELFFGEGSRLTVL.

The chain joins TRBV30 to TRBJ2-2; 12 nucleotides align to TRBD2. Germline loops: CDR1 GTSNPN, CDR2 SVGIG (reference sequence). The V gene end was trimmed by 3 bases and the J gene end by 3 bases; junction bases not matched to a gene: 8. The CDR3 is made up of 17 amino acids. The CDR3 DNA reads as TGTGCCTGGAGCGCAGGACTAGCGGGGCCCTACACCGGGGAGCTGTTTTTT. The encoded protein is CAWSAGLAGPYTGELFF.

CDR3 residues: CASSYQQSLEQYF. The CDR3 nucleotides read TGTGCCAGCAGTTATCAACAGTCACTGGAGCAGTACTTC. The chain carries TRBV6-5 and TRBJ2-7; D ambiguous. V lost 3 bases to trimming and J lost 7 bases, with 13 bases between them. Germline V gene data show CDR1 as MNHEY and CDR2 as SVGAGI. The CDR3 loop spans 13 amino acids.

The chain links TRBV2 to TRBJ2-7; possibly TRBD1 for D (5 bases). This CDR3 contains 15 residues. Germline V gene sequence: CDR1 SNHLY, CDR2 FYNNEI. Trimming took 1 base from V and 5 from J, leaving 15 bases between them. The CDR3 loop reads CASSEGAGPIDEQYF. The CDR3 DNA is TGTGCCAGCAGTGAAGGGGCAGGGCCTATCGACGAGCAGTACTTC.

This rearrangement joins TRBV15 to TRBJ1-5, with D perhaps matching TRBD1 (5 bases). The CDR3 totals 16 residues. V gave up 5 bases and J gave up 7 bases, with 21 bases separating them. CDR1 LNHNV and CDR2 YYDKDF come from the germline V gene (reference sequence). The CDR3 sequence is CATSGPDRRRGQPQHF. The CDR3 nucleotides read TGTGCCACCAGCGGGCCCGACCGCCGGAGGGGCCAGCCCCAGCATTTT. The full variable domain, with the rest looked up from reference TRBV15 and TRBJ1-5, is DAMVIQNPRYQVTQFGKPVTLSCSQTLNHNVMYWYQQKSSQAPKLLFHYYDKDFNNEADTPDNFQSRRPNTSFCFLDIRSPGLGDTAMYLCATSGPDRRRGQPQHFGDGTRLSIL.

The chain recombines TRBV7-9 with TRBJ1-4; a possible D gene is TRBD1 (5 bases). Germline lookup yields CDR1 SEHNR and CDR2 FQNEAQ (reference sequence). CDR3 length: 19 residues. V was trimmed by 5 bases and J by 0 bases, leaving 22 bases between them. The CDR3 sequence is CASSPNFRDLGSTNEKLFF. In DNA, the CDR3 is TGTGCCAGCAGCCCAAATTTCCGGGACCTTGGCTCAACTAATGAAAAACTGTTTTTT.

CDR3 amino acids: CASSPRGSGVSYEQYF. The CDR3 nucleotides read TGTGCCAGCAGCCCCCGGGGTAGCGGGGTCTCCTACGAGCAGTACTTC. The chain carries TRBV7-9 and TRBJ2-7, with 8 bases matching TRBD2. The germline V gene encodes CDR1 SEHNR and CDR2 FQNEAQ (reference sequence). The CDR3 consists of 16 residues. Trimming at V came to 5 bases and at J to 0 bases, leaving 9 bases not matched to a gene.

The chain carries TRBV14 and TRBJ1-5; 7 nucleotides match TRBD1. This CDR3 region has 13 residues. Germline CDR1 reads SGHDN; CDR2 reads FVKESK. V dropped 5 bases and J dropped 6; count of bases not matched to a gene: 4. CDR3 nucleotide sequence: TGTGCCAGCAGCAGGGGGCAGGGTCAGCCCCAGCATTTT. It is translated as CASSRGQGQPQHF.

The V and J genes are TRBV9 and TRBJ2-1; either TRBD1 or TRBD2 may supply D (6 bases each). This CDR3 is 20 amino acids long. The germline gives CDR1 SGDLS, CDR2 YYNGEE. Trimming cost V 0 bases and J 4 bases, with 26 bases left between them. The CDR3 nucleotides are TGTGCCAGCAGCGTAGACTCGCAGGGGACCGGGACTCTGAAGTACAATGAGCAGTTCTTC. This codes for CASSVDSQGTGTLKYNEQFF.

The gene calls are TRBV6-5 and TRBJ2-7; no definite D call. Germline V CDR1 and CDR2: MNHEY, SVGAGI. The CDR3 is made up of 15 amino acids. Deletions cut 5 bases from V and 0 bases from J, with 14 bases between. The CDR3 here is CASSAYTDSSYEQYF. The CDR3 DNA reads TGTGCCAGCAGTGCCTATACAGATAGCTCCTACGAGCAGTACTTC.

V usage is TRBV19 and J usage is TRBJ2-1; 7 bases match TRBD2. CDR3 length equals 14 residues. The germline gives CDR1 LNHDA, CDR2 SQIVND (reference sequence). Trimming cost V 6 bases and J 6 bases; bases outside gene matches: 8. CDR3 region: CASRSGGSLNEQFF. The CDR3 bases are TGTGCCAGTAGAAGTGGCGGGAGCCTCAATGAGCAGTTCTTC.

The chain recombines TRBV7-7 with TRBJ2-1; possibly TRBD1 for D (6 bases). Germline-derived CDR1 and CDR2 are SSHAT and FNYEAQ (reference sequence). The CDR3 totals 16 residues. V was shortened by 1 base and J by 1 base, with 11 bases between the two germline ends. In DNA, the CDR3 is TGTGCCAGCAGCTTAGGGGCAGGGGCGTCCTACAATGAGCAGTTCTTC. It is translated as CASSLGAGASYNEQFF.

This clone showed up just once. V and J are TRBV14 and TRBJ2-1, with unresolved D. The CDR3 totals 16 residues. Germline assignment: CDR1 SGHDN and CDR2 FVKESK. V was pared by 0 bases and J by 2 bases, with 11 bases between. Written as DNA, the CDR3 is TGTGCCAGCAGCCAAGAGCGCGGATCCCCCTACAATGAGCAGTTCTTC. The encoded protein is CASSQERGSPYNEQFF.

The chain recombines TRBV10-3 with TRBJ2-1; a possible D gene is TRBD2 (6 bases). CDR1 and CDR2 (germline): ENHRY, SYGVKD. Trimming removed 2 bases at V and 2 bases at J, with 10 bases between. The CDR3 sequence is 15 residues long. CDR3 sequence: CAISERDLTYNEQFF. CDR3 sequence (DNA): TGTGCCATCAGTGAGAGGGACTTGACCTACAATGAGCAGTTCTTC.

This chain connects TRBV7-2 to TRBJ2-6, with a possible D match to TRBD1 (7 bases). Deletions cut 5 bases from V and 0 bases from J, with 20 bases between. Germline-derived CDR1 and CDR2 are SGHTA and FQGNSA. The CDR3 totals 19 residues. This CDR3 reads CASSPRVTGRLSGANVLTF. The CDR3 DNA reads TGTGCCAGCAGCCCGAGGGTGACAGGGAGGCTCTCTGGGGCCAACGTCCTGACTTTC.

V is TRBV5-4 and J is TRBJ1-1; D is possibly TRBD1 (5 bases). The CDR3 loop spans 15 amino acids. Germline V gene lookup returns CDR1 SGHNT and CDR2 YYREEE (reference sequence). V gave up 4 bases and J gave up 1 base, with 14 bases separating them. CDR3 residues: CASSRSVGANTEAFF. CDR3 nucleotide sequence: TGTGCCAGCAGCCGATCGGTCGGGGCGAACACTGAAGCTTTCTTT.

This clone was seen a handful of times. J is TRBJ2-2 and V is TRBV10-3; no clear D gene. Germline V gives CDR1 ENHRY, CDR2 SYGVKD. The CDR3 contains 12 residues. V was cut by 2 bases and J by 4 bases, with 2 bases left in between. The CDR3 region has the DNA TGTGCCATCAGTGAGACCACCGGGGAGCTGTTTTTT. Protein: CAISETTGELFF.

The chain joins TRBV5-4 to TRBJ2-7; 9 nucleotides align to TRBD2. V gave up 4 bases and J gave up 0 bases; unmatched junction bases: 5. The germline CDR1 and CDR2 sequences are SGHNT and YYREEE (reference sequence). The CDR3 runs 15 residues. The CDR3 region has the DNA TGTGCCAGCAGCCCTGCGGGGGGGCGCTCCTACGAGCAGTACTTC. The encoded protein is CASSPAGGRSYEQYF.

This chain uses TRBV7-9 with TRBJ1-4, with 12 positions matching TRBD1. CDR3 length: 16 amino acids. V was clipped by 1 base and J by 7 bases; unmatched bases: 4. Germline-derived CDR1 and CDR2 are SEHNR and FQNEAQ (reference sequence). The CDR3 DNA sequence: TGTGCCAGCAGCTTAGGCGGGACAGGGGGCTTTGAAAAACTGTTTTTT. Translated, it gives CASSLGGTGGFEKLFF.

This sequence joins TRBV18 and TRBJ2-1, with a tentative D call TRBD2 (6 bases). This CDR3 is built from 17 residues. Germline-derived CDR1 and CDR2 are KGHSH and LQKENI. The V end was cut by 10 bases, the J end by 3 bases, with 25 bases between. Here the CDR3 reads CATLPGGARTYYNEQFF. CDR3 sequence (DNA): TGTGCCACCCTACCTGGAGGGGCGAGGACCTACTACAATGAGCAGTTCTTC.

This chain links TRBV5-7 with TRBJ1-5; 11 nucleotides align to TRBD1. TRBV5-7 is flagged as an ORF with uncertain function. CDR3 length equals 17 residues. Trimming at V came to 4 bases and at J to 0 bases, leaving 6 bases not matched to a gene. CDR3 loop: CASSGTGGPYSNQPQHF. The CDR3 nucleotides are TGTGCCAGCAGCGGGACAGGGGGGCCCTATAGCAATCAGCCCCAGCATTTT.

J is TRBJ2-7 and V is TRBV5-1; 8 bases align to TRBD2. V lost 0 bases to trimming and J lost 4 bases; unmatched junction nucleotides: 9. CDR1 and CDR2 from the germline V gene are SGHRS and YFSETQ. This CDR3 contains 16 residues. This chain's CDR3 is CASSLAGTRGGYEQYF. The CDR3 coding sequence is TGCGCCAGCAGCTTGGCCGGGACTAGGGGAGGGTACGAGCAGTACTTC.

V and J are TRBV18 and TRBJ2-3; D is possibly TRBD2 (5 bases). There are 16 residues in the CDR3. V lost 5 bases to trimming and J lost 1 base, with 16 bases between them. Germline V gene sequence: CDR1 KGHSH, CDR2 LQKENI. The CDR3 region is CASSTWTVLGTDTQYF. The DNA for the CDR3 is TGTGCCAGCTCAACGTGGACTGTCTTGGGCACAGATACGCAGTATTTT.

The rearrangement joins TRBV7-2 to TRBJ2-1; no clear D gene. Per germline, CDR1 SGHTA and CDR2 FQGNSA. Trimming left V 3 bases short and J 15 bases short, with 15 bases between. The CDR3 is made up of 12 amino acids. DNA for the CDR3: TGTGCCAGCAGCTTCGACCTAGTCGACGCGTTCTTC. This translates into CASSFDLVDAFF. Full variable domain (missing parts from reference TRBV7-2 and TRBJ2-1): GAGVSQSPSNKVTEKGKDVELRCDPISGHTALYWYRQSLGQGLEFLIYFQGNSAPDKSGLPSDRFSAERTGGSVSTLTIQRTQQEDSAVYLCASSFDLVDAFFGPGTRLTVL.

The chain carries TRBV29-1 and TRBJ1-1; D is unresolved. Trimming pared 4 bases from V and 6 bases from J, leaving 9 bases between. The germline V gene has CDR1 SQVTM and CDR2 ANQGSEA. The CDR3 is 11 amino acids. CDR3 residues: CSVVVAAEAFF. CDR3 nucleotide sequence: TGCAGCGTTGTGGTAGCGGCTGAAGCTTTCTTT. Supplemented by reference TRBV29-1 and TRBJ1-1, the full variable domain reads SAVISQKPSRDICQRGTSLTIQCQVDSQVTMMFWYRQQPGQSLTLIATANQGSEATYESGFVIDKFPISRPNLTFSTLTVSNMSPEDSSIYLCSVVVAAEAFFGQGTRLTVV.

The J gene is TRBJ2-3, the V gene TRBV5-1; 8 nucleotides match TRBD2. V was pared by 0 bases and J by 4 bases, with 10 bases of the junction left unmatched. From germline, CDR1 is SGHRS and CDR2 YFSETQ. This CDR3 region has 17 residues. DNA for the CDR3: TGCGCCAGCAGCTTGGCCGGAGACGGGAGGGCAGCAGATACGCAGTATTTT. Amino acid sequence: CASSLAGDGRAADTQYF. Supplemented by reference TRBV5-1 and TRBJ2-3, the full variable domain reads KAGVTQTPRYLIKTRGQQVTLSCSPISGHRSVSWYQQTPGQGLQFLFEYFSETQRNKGNFPGRFSGRQFSNSRSEMNVSTLELGDSALYLCASSLAGDGRAADTQYFGPGTRLTVL.

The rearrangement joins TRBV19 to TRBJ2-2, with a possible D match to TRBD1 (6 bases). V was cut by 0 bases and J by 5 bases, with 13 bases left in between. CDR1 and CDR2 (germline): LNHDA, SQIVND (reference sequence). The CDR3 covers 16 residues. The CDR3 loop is CASSIDTGSGTGELFF. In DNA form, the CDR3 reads TGTGCCAGTAGTATAGATACAGGGTCAGGGACCGGGGAGCTGTTTTTT.

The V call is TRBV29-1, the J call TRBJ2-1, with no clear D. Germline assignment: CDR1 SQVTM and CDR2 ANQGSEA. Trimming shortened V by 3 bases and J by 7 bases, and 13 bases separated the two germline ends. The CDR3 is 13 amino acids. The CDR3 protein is CSVDAFLGNEQFF. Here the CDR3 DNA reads TGCAGCGTTGACGCCTTCCTAGGGAATGAGCAGTTCTTC.

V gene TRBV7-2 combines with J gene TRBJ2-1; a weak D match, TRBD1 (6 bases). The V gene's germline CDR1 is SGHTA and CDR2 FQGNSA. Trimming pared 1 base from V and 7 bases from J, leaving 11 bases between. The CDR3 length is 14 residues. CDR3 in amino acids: CASSLELRGNEQFF. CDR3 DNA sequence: TGTGCCAGCAGCTTAGAGCTCAGGGGAAATGAGCAGTTCTTC. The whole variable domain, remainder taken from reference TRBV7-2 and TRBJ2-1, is GAGVSQSPSNKVTEKGKDVELRCDPISGHTALYWYRQSLGQGLEFLIYFQGNSAPDKSGLPSDRFSAERTGGSVSTLTIQRTQQEDSAVYLCASSLELRGNEQFFGPGTRLTVL.